The clone carrying this TCR beta chain was counted at least ten times. The target antigen is unknown. This sample is drawn from a study of breast tumors, draining lymph nodes, adjacent tissues. Study-wide results and caveats: Tumor repertoires ranked between lymph nodes and nontumor tissue in diversity, with V and J gene preferences. Tumor and nontumor repertoires were significantly more similar in luminal-like than in basal-like breast cancer.

The lymph nodes were axillary draining lymph nodes from breast cancer patients. TCRdb reprocessed the multiplex PCR reads via MiXCR and lists one record per CDR3 protein. The sample gives about 270,000 distinct CDR3 sequences, 30% to 35% of which show up once; under 1.2% is in the top ten. V dropped 5 bases and J dropped 0 bases, with 10 bases sitting between them. The CDR3 totals 15 residues. The germline gives CDR1 SGHTA, CDR2 FQGTGA. The gene calls are TRBV7-3 and TRBJ2-2; D call uncertain. This TCR was recovered from a female donor with breast cancer. Some clones in this sample may be carry-over from other donors' samples. Material for sequencing was axillary lymph node tissue. The CDR3: CASSPGSANTGELFF. The CDR3 bases are TGTGCCAGCAGCCCCGGCTCCGCGAACACCGGGGAGCTGTTTTTT.